Following are 32 T cell receptor beta chains from one sample sequenced in a study of Ad26.COV2.S vaccination and SARS-CoV-2 variants. Treatment here: about 20 received Ad26.COV2.S at low or high dose, single or two shots; several received placebo; per-sample allocation not given. Samples were taken on day 63 after the first vaccine or placebo injection. Sequenced by immunoSEQ multiplex PCR; TCRdb stores in-frame clones only, minus some. The table lists about 410,000 clones, approximately 86% of them singletons. Sequences were derived from peripheral blood, sampled in a trial of Ad26.COV2.S vaccine versus placebo. Every receptor here comes from a person aged 18-65 years who received the Ad26.COV2.S COVID-19 vaccine or a placebo.

This clone has just one count. The chain is built from TRBV15 and TRBJ1-2; TRBD1 matches at 7 bases. V shed 1 base, J shed 4 bases, and the junction held 3 bases outside the gene matches. Germline lookup yields CDR1 LNHNV and CDR2 YYDKDF (reference sequence). The CDR3 consists of 14 residues. The CDR3 reads CATSRGDSVYGYTF. Here the CDR3 DNA reads TGTGCCACCAGCAGAGGGGACAGTGTCTATGGCTACACCTTC.

The V and J genes are TRBV6-5 and TRBJ1-2; perhaps TRBD1 as D (6 bases). The CDR3 covers 15 residues. The germline V gene encodes CDR1 MNHEY and CDR2 SVGAGI. V was shortened by 0 bases and J by 4 bases, with 12 bases between the two germline ends. For the CDR3, the DNA is TGTGCCAGCAGTTACTCGGTCGGGGGGGCCTATGGCTACACCTTC. Translation: CASSYSVGGAYGYTF.

On this clone itself: This specimen includes other DNA sequences encoding the same CDR3. V usage is TRBV10-3 and J usage is TRBJ1-6, with unresolved D. The germline CDR1 and CDR2 sequences are ENHRY and SYGVKD. The V gene lost 2 bases and the J gene lost 13 bases, with 15 bases spanning the gap. The CDR3 runs 14 residues. Written as DNA, the CDR3 is TGTGCCATCAGTGAGAGGCGGGAGGGATCGCCCCTCCACTTT. Its translation: CAISERREGSPLHF.

This rearrangement joins TRBV4-3 to TRBJ1-1; D is uncertain. The V and J ends lost 0 bases and 2 bases respectively, with 4 bases between them. CDR1 LGHNA and CDR2 YSLEER come from the germline V gene. This CDR3 has 13 residues. CDR3 bases: TGCGCCAGCAGCCAAGAAGCCAACACTGAAGCTTTCTTT. Translated, it gives CASSQEANTEAFF.

V and J are TRBV9 and TRBJ1-3; D unresolved. CDR1 is SGDLS and CDR2 is YYNGEE in the germline V gene. This CDR3 is built from 16 residues. V dropped 3 bases and J dropped 4 bases, with 17 bases sitting between them. The CDR3 sequence: CASSATSTRQGNTIYF. CDR3 DNA: TGTGCCAGCAGCGCAACGTCGACACGTCAGGGAAACACCATATATTTT.

The chain joins TRBV6-5 to TRBJ2-1, with a weak D call TRBD1 (6 bases). CDR1 and CDR2 from the germline V gene are MNHEY and SVGAGI. The V end lost 6 bases, the J end lost 7 bases, and 16 bases lay between the germline ends. The CDR3 length is 14 residues. Written as DNA, the CDR3 is TGTGCCAGCAGCCTACAGGGAACCGGGAATGAGCAGTTCTTC. This encodes CASSLQGTGNEQFF.

The chain combines TRBV27 with TRBJ1-6; a possible D gene is TRBD1 (5 bases). Trimming took 5 bases from V and 10 from J, leaving 15 bases between them. CDR3 size: 14 residues. The germline V gene encodes CDR1 MNHEY and CDR2 SMNVEV (reference sequence). The CDR3 DNA follows: TGTGCCAGCAGTGGGTTCCAGGGAGGATCACCCCTCCACTTT. This encodes CASSGFQGGSPLHF.

The J gene is TRBJ1-2, the V gene TRBV6-5; 8 bases are shared with TRBD1. The germline CDR1 and CDR2 sequences are MNHEY and SVGAGI. Losses at the gene ends were 3 bases for V and 8 bases for J; bases not matched to a gene: 11. The CDR3 length is 15 residues. CDR3 DNA: TGTGCCAGCAGTTATGGGGACAGGTCCCAGGGGGGCTACACCTTC. It encodes CASSYGDRSQGGYTF.

This clone was seen only once. This chain joins TRBV7-9 and TRBJ1-1, with D maybe TRBD1 (5 bases). Trimming cost V 1 base and J 4 bases, with 13 bases left between them. Germline-derived CDR1 and CDR2 are SEHNR and FQNEAQ (reference sequence). The CDR3 spans 15 residues. CDR3 protein: CASSLGWQRGTEAFF. In nucleotides, the CDR3 is TGTGCCAGCAGCTTAGGATGGCAGAGGGGCACTGAAGCTTTCTTT.

Worth noting for this clone: Other DNA sequences in the sample encode the same CDR3. This chain connects TRBV12-3 or TRBV12-4 to TRBJ1-2; D unresolved. The CDR3 sequence is 13 residues long. With 1 base removed from V and 3 bases from J, the gap between germline ends came to 6 bases. The CDR3 DNA follows: TGTGCCAGCAGTTTAGGACCATACTATGGCTACACCTTC. Translation: CASSLGPYYGYTF.

This sequence joins TRBV11-2 and TRBJ2-7; D tentatively fits TRBD1 or TRBD2 (6 bases each). CDR3 length: 17 amino acids. The V gene lost 4 bases and the J gene lost 5 bases, with 24 bases spanning the gap. The V gene's germline CDR1 is SGHAT and CDR2 FQNNGV. The CDR3 spells CASSSGAIGGTLHEQYF. Written as DNA, the CDR3 is TGTGCCAGCAGCTCGGGGGCCATAGGAGGGACCCTCCACGAGCAGTACTTC.

The DNA for the CDR3 is TGTGCCAGCAGTATTGGATTGTGGGACACAGATACGCAGTATTTT. Translating it yields CASSIGLWDTDTQYF. The chain carries TRBV27 and TRBJ2-3; D gene ambiguous. CDR1 and CDR2 from the germline V gene are MNHEY and SMNVEV (reference sequence). The CDR3 runs to 15 residues. The ends were cut back, 5 bases at V and 2 bases at J, with 14 bases in the middle.

The genes are TRBV18 and TRBJ1-2; 7 bases are shared with TRBD1. CDR1 is KGHSH and CDR2 is LQKENI in the germline V gene. Unmatched junction bases numbered 3, after V lost 5 bases and J lost 6 bases. CDR3 length equals 12 residues. CDR3 sequence: CASSTQGDGYTF. CDR3 bases: TGTGCCAGCTCAACCCAGGGGGATGGCTACACCTTC.

This chain uses TRBV13 with TRBJ2-3; TRBD2 agrees at 7 bases. The junction had 9 bases not matched to a gene; V was cut back by 6 bases and J by 0 bases. Germline lookup yields CDR1 PRHDT and CDR2 FYEKMQ (reference sequence). This CDR3 region has 16 residues. CDR3 bases: TGTGCCAGCAGACCCGGGAGGCTGACTAGCACAGATACGCAGTATTTT. It is translated as CASRPGRLTSTDTQYF.

The rearrangement uses TRBV9 and TRBJ2-7; 12 bases line up with TRBD1. The CDR3 spans 17 residues. Per the germline V gene, CDR1 is SGDLS and CDR2 is YYNGEE. The J segment lost 3 bases and the V segment lost 8 bases, leaving 15 bases of the junction unmatched. The CDR3 is CARPLTRDRGPYYEQYF. CDR3 DNA sequence: TGTGCCAGACCTCTTACTCGGGACAGGGGGCCTTACTACGAGCAGTACTTC.

The gene calls are TRBV6-1 and TRBJ1-5, with D maybe TRBD1 (5 bases). In germline, CDR1 is MNHNS, CDR2 SASEGT. V dropped 3 bases and J dropped 6 bases, with 12 bases sitting between them. This CDR3 region has 14 residues. CDR3 sequence (DNA): TGTGCCAGCAGTGATTTGGGGACGGGTCAGCCCCAGCATTTT. Its protein is CASSDLGTGQPQHF.

The genes are TRBV3-1 (or the pseudogene TRBV3-2) and TRBJ2-3; no definite D call. Germline values: CDR1 LGHDT, CDR2 YNNKEL (reference sequence). This CDR3 spans 15 amino acids. V lost 2 bases, J lost 2 bases, and 11 bases lay in between. Here the CDR3 DNA reads TGTGCCAGCAGCCAACAAAATAGGGACACAGATACGCAGTATTTT. It yields the protein CASSQQNRDTDTQYF.

The chain joins TRBV5-4 to TRBJ1-4; no clear D. Trimming stripped 2 bases from V and 5 bases from J, with 10 bases between. Germline V gene data show CDR1 as SGHNT and CDR2 as YYREEE (reference sequence). The CDR3 spans 14 residues. For the CDR3, the DNA is TGTGCCAGCAGCTTTGGAATCGGCAATGAAAAACTGTTTTTT. The encoded protein is CASSFGIGNEKLFF. The full variable domain, in which reference TRBV5-4 and TRBJ1-4 provide the parts outside the CDR3, is ETGVTQSPTHLIKTRGQQVTLRCSSQSGHNTVSWYQQALGQGPQFIFQYYREEENGRGNFPPRFSGLQFPNYSSELNVNALELDDSALYLCASSFGIGNEKLFFGSGTQLSVL.

The CDR3 nucleotides are TGTGCCAGTATGGGACTTACAGGGAACTATGGCTACACCTTC. This gives the protein CASMGLTGNYGYTF. The genes are TRBV19 and TRBJ1-2; D is possibly TRBD1 (6 bases). CDR1 is LNHDA, CDR2 SQIVND, per germline (reference sequence). V gave up 7 bases and J gave up 2 bases, with 14 bases separating them. The CDR3 length is 14 residues. The variable domain in full, completed from reference TRBV19 and TRBJ1-2, reads DGGITQSPKYLFRKEGQNVTLSCEQNLNHDAMYWYRQDPGQGLRLIYYSQIVNDFQKGDIAEGYSVSREKKESFPLTVTSAQKNPTAFYLCASMGLTGNYGYTFGSGTRLTVV.

The V and J genes are TRBV11-2 and TRBJ2-3, with a tentative D call TRBD1 (6 bases). Trimming pared 3 bases from V and 5 bases from J, leaving 9 bases between. CDR1 is SGHAT, CDR2 FQNNGV, per germline. The CDR3 totals 13 residues. The CDR3, as DNA: TGTGCCAGCAGCTTTCTCAGGGGAGATACGCAGTATTTT. The encoded protein is CASSFLRGDTQYF.

This clone was observed a few times. The chain has TRBV3-1 (or the pseudogene TRBV3-2) and TRBJ2-5; tentative D call: TRBD1 (6 bases). CDR3 size: 15 residues. The V end was cut by 4 bases, the J end by 5 bases, with 17 bases between. Germline values: CDR1 LGHDT, CDR2 YNNKEL (reference sequence). The CDR3 region is CASSPQGTARETQYF. The DNA for the CDR3 is TGTGCCAGCAGCCCACAGGGTACGGCTCGGGAGACCCAGTACTTC.

This clone has just one count. The chain employs TRBV30 and TRBJ1-2; D uncertain. Per germline, CDR1 GTSNPN and CDR2 SVGIG (reference sequence). V shed 3 bases and J shed 3 bases, with 17 bases lying between them. The CDR3 loop spans 15 amino acids. The CDR3 DNA reads as TGTGCCTGGAGGGCCGACGTGAGTACCCACTATGGCTACACCTTC. Encoded protein: CAWRADVSTHYGYTF.

The chain is built from TRBV15 and TRBJ2-2; D is tentatively TRBD1 or TRBD2 (5 bases each). V was shortened by 8 bases and J by 5 bases, with 12 bases between the two germline ends. CDR1 is LNHNV and CDR2 is YYDKDF in the germline V gene (reference sequence). The CDR3 extends over 13 amino acids. The CDR3, as DNA: TGTGCCACCGCAGGGACGCTTACCGGGGAGCTGTTTTTT. This codes for CATAGTLTGELFF.

This chain links TRBV28 with TRBJ2-7, with D perhaps given as TRBD1 or TRBD2 (5 bases each). CDR3 length equals 13 residues. Trimming took 2 bases from V and 6 from J, leaving 11 bases between them. CDR1 is MDHEN and CDR2 is SYDVKM in the germline V gene. The CDR3 DNA sequence: TGTGCCAGCAGTTTAACCAAGAGGGGCGAGCAGTACTTC. Translated: CASSLTKRGEQYF.

This chain links TRBV4-3 with TRBJ2-2; D unresolved. V was shortened by 0 bases and J by 5 bases, with 16 bases between the two germline ends. This CDR3 is 17 amino acids long. CDR1 and CDR2 (germline): LGHNA, YSLEER. The CDR3 DNA sequence: TGCGCCAGCAGCCAAGATTGGATCAGGCTCGGAACCGGGGAGCTGTTTTTT. Amino acids: CASSQDWIRLGTGELFF.

The rearrangement joins TRBV6-8 to TRBJ2-1; D might be TRBD1 or TRBD2, each matching 6 bases. The germline V gene encodes CDR1 MNHGY and CDR2 SAAAGT. V was shortened by 8 bases and J by 0 bases, with 32 bases between the two germline ends. The CDR3 contains 21 residues. Here the CDR3 reads CASPPSGPLPPRGPSYNEQFF. CDR3 bases: TGTGCCAGCCCCCCCTCGGGCCCCCTCCCCCCCCGGGGGCCCTCCTACAATGAGCAGTTCTTC.

The genes are TRBV27 and TRBJ1-2, with 11 bases lining up with TRBD1. From germline, CDR1 is MNHEY and CDR2 SMNVEV (reference sequence). V was clipped by 6 bases and J by 3 bases; unmatched bases: 6. The CDR3 runs 15 residues. CDR3 DNA sequence: TGTGCCAGCAGCCCGGGACAGGGGGTTTACTATGGCTACACCTTC. As protein: CASSPGQGVYYGYTF.

This clone appeared a few times. The chain recombines TRBV6-5 with TRBJ1-6, with D possibly being TRBD1 (6 bases). Trimming cost V 8 bases and J 7 bases, with 15 bases left between them. There are 14 residues in the CDR3. The V gene's germline CDR1 is MNHEY and CDR2 SVGAGI. The CDR3 sequence is CASGTGTPNSPLHF. CDR3 sequence (DNA): TGTGCCAGCGGTACGGGGACACCCAATTCACCCCTCCACTTT.

This chain joins TRBV6-5 and TRBJ1-6; no firm D call. V dropped 2 bases and J dropped 0 bases, with 5 bases sitting between them. Germline assignment: CDR1 MNHEY and CDR2 SVGAGI. This CDR3 spans 15 amino acids. The CDR3 here is CASSYGSSYNSPLHF. DNA for the CDR3: TGTGCCAGCAGTTACGGAAGCTCCTATAATTCACCCCTCCACTTT.

The chain combines TRBV15 with TRBJ2-1, with D tentatively TRBD1 (6 bases). Germline CDR1 is LNHNV and CDR2 is YYDKDF (reference sequence). There are 16 residues in the CDR3. The ends were cut back, 2 bases at V and 6 bases at J, with 17 bases in the middle. This chain's CDR3 is CATSRLYREIGNEQFF. The CDR3 DNA reads TGTGCCACCAGCAGACTTTACAGGGAGATAGGCAATGAGCAGTTCTTC.

This clone was detected once. The rearrangement uses TRBV30 and TRBJ2-3; 8 positions match TRBD2. V shed 7 bases and J 8 bases; nucleotides not matched to a gene: 11. Per the germline V gene, CDR1 is GTSNPN and CDR2 is SVGIG (reference sequence). The CDR3 is 13 residues long. The CDR3 nucleotides read TGTGCCTTCTTGCAGCGGGGGAGGGGTACGCAGTATTTT. Translating it yields CAFLQRGRGTQYF.

This clone was picked up one time. The chain employs TRBV7-8 and TRBJ1-6; 10 bases are shared with TRBD1. The CDR3 contains 16 residues. Germline assignment: CDR1 SGHVS and CDR2 FQNEAQ. V shed 7 bases, J shed 1 base, and the junction held 4 bases outside the gene matches. DNA of the CDR3: TGTGCCAGCACCCGACAGGGGGCATCCTATAATTCACCCCTCCACTTT. It specifies CASTRQGASYNSPLHF.